This T cell receptor beta chain was found in a study of cytomegalovirus exposure and HLA in healthy donors (dated by TCRdb to 2015 to 2018). About the investigation overall: An earlier analysis of roughly 630 of the donors reported about 250 Gb of sequence data and around 120 million unique TCR beta sequences from about 200 million T cells. An early release that covered about 640 HLA-typed donors contained approximately 300 gigabases of sequencing data and about 84 million unique TCR sequences. Of the 350 to 450 genotyped donors, about 80% fell in the genetic ancestry cluster associated with self-reported Caucasian donors. The study was designed to test whether signatures of past pathogen exposure could be identified by cataloging public T cell receptors. Using immunosequencing, the study profiled T cell repertoires from about 610 subjects and related those repertoires to cytomegalovirus serostatus. In addition to the first cohort of 500 to 850 subjects, a separate validation cohort of about 120 different subjects was used. High-throughput TCR immunosequencing, statistical association of individual TCRs with disease status, and machine learning were combined to predict cytomegalovirus infection status. A later analysis re-examined previously published TCR beta repertoires from 600 to 700 donors and added high-resolution HLA genotyping to investigate patterns of TCR occurrence. The later analysis used no new phenotypic data to find candidate immune exposures, relying instead on TCR beta sequences and their occurrence across donors. In an earlier analysis of more than 550 of the donors, high-throughput TCR beta sequencing was used to judge whether each TCR beta V gene segment behaved as functional or pseudogenic. Alongside the repertoire data, information on donor age, sex, ethnicity and CMV serostatus was compiled. A later genetic analysis used genome-wide SNP genotypes for about 65% of the roughly 670 donors, treating that subset as a discovery cohort. All discovery cohort repertoires had been generated using a single sequencing platform. HLA typing included class I and class II loci at four-digit resolution. The number of typed donors differed by locus: about 629-630 for A, B, C, DRB1 and DQB1; 522 for DQA1; 606 for DPA1; and 450 to 480 for DPB1. Four to six DR-DQ haplotypes were handled as single units for association and clustering, since linkage in the cohort was strong. Among almost 400 genotyped donors of the cohort, an average of approximately 250,000 unique TCR beta nucleotide sequences were sequenced per donor, around 20% of them non-productive.

On this clone itself: Its antigen remains unidentified. The input lacks base qualities; no much larger clone sits a single base away.

Library preparation was by the immunoSEQ multiplex PCR assay. For the multiplex PCR, a mixture combining 60 forward primers for TCR Vbeta segments and 13 reverse primers for TCR Jbeta segments was used. The CDR3 region of rearranged TCR beta genes was amplified from genomic DNA with a multiplex PCR assay. On the Illumina HiSeq System, the amplified TCR beta libraries were sequenced as 87-base-pair reads. On the study's bioinformatics: Across the 640 or so repertoires, a later analysis counted tens of millions of unique TCR beta chains, roughly 11 million of which were shared by at least two donors. A nearest-neighbor algorithm error-corrected the raw reads and collapsed the reads into unique sequences, merging closely related sequences to remove PCR and sequencing errors. To assign V, D and J gene segments, CDR3 sequences were aligned to IMGT reference sequences. For a sequence to be retained, a match of at least six nucleotides was required to both a V gene segment and a J gene segment. A rearrangement counted as productive if the CDR3 had no stop codons and remained in frame with V and J, and every other rearrangement counted as non-productive. Following IMGT convention, CDR3 was defined as the stretch from the second conserved V-encoded cysteine to the conserved J-encoded phenylalanine. Sequences without an unambiguous match to a single V gene segment were excluded from the earlier analysis of 450 to 650 of the donors. In an earlier analysis of approximately 590 of the donors, V segments were called functional above 56.7% productive rearrangements and were called segregating when the between-donor standard deviation exceeded 5%. A statistical classification framework was built to diagnose cytomegalovirus status from the catalog of TCR beta chain sequences. A later analysis assigned V and J genes by comparing TCR nucleotide sequences with IMGT/GENE-DB human TR gene sequences. Using the TCRdist pipeline, a later analysis assigned CDR3 sequences along with most-parsimonious VDJ recombination scenarios. A later analysis defined each TCR beta chain by its CDR3 amino acid sequence plus V-gene family, and excluded reads lacking a unique V-gene family. A later analysis removed roughly 590 highly shared, low-generation-probability nucleotide sequences to deal with suspected cross-contamination and a sequencing artifact. For each public chain, a later analysis derived a clonal expansion index from normalized ranks of inferred template counts within each repertoire. Generation probabilities in a later analysis came from a VDJ recombination model fitted to out-of-frame rearrangements, and those results were checked against IGoR. A later analysis scored TCR-TCR, TCR-HLA and TCR-CMV co-occurrence with hypergeometric tests, applying a repertoire-size bias correction to TCR pairs. In a later analysis, false discovery rates were estimated by permuting HLA or CMV assignments 20 times. In a later analysis, co-occurring TCRs were grouped using DBSCAN, and TCRdist sequence similarity was added for clustering within HLA-allele-positive subsets. Repertoires with fewer than 30,000 or more than 120,000 public chains, plus five repertoires with anomalous nucleotide sharing, were excluded from co-occurrence clustering. The source is immuneACCESS, and TCRdb retained only in-frame sequences with V and J called. Part of the clones is not carried over; for the studies checked, unresolved V genes explain less than half of this, and the remainder is unexplained. V and J calls and clone size come straight from that table; D and trimming were deduced from the DNA. In all, the sample holds about 92,000 clones, and about 84% of those were seen once. Jointly, the top ten make up roughly 1.3% of the sample.

Overall study outcomes, separate from this receptor: This cohort had only TCR beta chains sequenced, and the lack of alpha or paired-chain data limited which features could be detected. Roughly uniform sequencing depth across donors was assumed in presence/absence analyses, although this assumption may not hold. Strong co-occurrence of HLA alleles, especially DR and DQ, made assigning TCR associations to individual alleles difficult. The only immune exposure information available for the cohort was CMV serostatus. An earlier analysis of approximately 570 of the donors showed that most TCR beta V segments appeared in productive rearrangements either about 87% or about 30% of the time, which broadly matched IMGT annotations. Correlated functional status among segregating V segments might be attributable to linkage disequilibrium, but an unknown experimental factor could not be ruled out. A later genetic analysis associated a missense DCLRE1C variant with V-gene and J-gene trimming of TCR beta chains, and an independent cohort replicated the association. Cytomegalovirus status was reported to be diagnosed by the classifier with high specificity and sensitivity in both the original and validation cohorts. A later analysis reported that several top co-occurrence clusters appeared linked to parvovirus B19, influenza, CMV and Epstein-Barr virus. In a later analysis, the rate of TCR association differed among HLA loci, with DRB1 alleles having the most associated TCRs and HLA-C alleles having the fewest. A later analysis found that HLA-associated TCR beta chains were more clonally expanded and had lower generation probabilities than equally common non-associated chains. A further reported finding was that TCR beta sequences accurately predicted the HLA-A and HLA-B alleles for most subjects in the first cohort. Compared with the approximately 720-donor mean, donors in an Asian-associated ancestry cluster had fewer N-insertions in productive TCRs, according to a later genetic analysis. Specific HLA alleles were associated with 15,000 to 20,000 TCR beta sequences at a false discovery rate of 0.05 in a later analysis. Because counts were too low, some 16 rarely observed V segments, including chromosome 9 orphons, were excluded from the earlier analysis of several hundred of the donors. Because HLA typing was missing for some donors at each locus, association tests included only the typed subset. According to a later analysis, most CMV-associated TCR beta chains appeared to be HLA-restricted, and the HLA associations seemed to be driven largely by CMV exposure. Most TCR sequences were seen in very few donors, while some public TCRs were found in many individuals. In vitro tests confirmed that three of the cytomegalovirus-associated TCR beta chains recognize cytomegalovirus antigens. According to the authors, the approach could potentially be generalized to other disease states and immunological phenotypes. Some IMGT-functional V segments, including TRBV6-2 and TRBV6-3, could not be told apart with the 87-base-pair reads, so those segments were excluded. In the study, around 160 TCR beta chains were listed as associated with cytomegalovirus. A cluster of highly shared sequence variants was judged likely to represent a technical artifact of the sequencing pipeline.

The cohort consisted of approximately 670 healthy bone marrow donors. At the time of sampling, every cohort member was nominally healthy, though immune exposures that went unrecorded were likely present. The donor tested CMV seropositive and was one of the 289 seropositive cohort members. A peripheral blood sample was provided by each donor, and peripheral blood mononuclear cells were used for TCR beta sequencing. The Qiagen DNeasy Blood Extraction Kit was used to extract genomic DNA from the blood cell samples. V is pared back by 3 bases and J by 2 bases, with 14 bases lying between the germline termini. From the germline V gene (reference sequence), CDR1 is GTSNPN and CDR2 is SVGIG. The CDR3 numbers 14 residues from cysteine through phenylalanine. The DNA shown is the 42-base CDR3, in frame from base 1.

Sequences were obtained from PBMCs. The sequence joins TRBV30 to TRBJ2-7; no D gene call is confident. This sequence originates from a girl aged 2-10 years in good health and CMV-seropositive. The CDR3: CAWSLTYLPYEQYF. At the DNA level, the sequence is TGTGCCTGGAGCCTCACCTATTTGCCCTACGAGCAGTACTTC. Outside the CDR3, residues come from the reference TRBV30 and TRBJ2-7 proteins, so the full variable domain is: SQTIHQWPATLVQPVGSPLSLECTVEGTSNPNLYWYRQAAGRGLQLLFYSVGIGQISSEVPQNLSASRPQDRQFILSSKKLLLSDSGFYLCAWSLTYLPYEQYFGPGTRLTVT.